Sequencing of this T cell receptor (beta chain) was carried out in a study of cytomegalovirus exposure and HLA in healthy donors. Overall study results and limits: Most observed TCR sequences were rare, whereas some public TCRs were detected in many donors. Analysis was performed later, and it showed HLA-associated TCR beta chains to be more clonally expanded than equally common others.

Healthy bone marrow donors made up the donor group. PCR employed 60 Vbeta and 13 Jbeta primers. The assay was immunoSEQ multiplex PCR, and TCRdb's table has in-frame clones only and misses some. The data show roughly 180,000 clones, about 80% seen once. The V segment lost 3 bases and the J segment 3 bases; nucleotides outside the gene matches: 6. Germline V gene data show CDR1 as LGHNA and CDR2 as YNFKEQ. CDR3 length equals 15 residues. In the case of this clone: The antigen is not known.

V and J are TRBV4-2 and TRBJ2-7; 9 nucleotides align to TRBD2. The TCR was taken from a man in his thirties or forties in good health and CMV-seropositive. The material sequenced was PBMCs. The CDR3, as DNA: TGTGCCAGCAGCCACCAGCGGGGGGCAGACTACGAGCAGTACTTC. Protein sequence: CASSHQRGADYEQYF.